This T cell receptor beta chain was sequenced during a study of CD8 T cells in ankylosing spondylitis. Findings and caveats of the study: Researchers reportedly found disease-linked clones significantly enriched in matched ankylosing spondylitis synovial fluid. Within peripheral blood, clones linked to disease were CD8+ and relatively rare. Eight or nine highly homologous variants made up a TCR beta motif that seemed to typify ankylosing spondylitis blood. There were earlier reports of some motif variants in reactive arthritis synovial fluid and blood.

Quantitative 5'-RACE with molecular barcodes was used to make the TCR beta libraries. TCRdb ran MiXCR on the 5' RACE reads and lists one entry per CDR3 protein. The data show fewer than 550,000 distinct CDR3 sequences, roughly 5.2% seen once. This clonotype has a count of ten or more. Its antigen remains unidentified. Trimming left V 3 bases short and J 2 bases short, with 14 bases between. The CDR3 has 15 amino acids. Germline loops: CDR1 SGDLS, CDR2 YYNGEE. The genes are TRBV9 and TRBJ2-5; D perhaps matches TRBD2 (7 bases). The TCR comes from a male donor with ankylosing spondylitis. The sequenced sample was blood, either unsorted or a sorted T cell fraction (not recorded which). The CDR3: CASSAGGGQQETQYF. The CDR3 DNA sequence: TGTGCCAGCAGCGCTGGGGGGGGCCAACAAGAGACCCAGTACTTC.